Following are 28 T cell receptor beta chains from one sample sequenced in a study of radiotherapy plus CTLA-4 blockade in lung cancer. Here immunoSEQ multiplex PCR was the method, and the copy in TCRdb shows in-frame clones only, minus some. Of 75,000 to 100,000 clones in the sample, 70% to 90% were seen once. The sequences come from peripheral blood, collected from a patient treated with radiotherapy plus ipilimumab. The receptors shown here come from a human donor with non-small cell lung cancer that progressed on radiotherapy plus ipilimumab.

This chain joins TRBV2 and TRBJ2-1; 7 bases match TRBD2. Germline-derived CDR1 and CDR2 are SNHLY and FYNNEI. The length of the CDR3 is 13 residues. V gave up 6 bases and J gave up 8 bases; unmatched junction bases: 7. The CDR3 nucleotides read TGTGCCAGCAGGAAGGGGCTAGCGGATGAGCAGTTCTTC. Translating it yields CASRKGLADEQFF.

The chain couples TRBV15 to TRBJ2-7; 8 positions agree with TRBD1. CDR1 and CDR2 from the germline V gene are LNHNV and YYDKDF (reference sequence). Unmatched junction bases numbered 2, after V lost 8 bases and J lost 5 bases. CDR3 length: 11 residues. CDR3 sequence reads: CATSRGHEQYF. The CDR3 DNA sequence: TGTGCCACCTCCAGGGGGCACGAGCAGTACTTC. Drawing the rest from reference TRBV15 and TRBJ2-7, the complete variable domain is DAMVIQNPRYQVTQFGKPVTLSCSQTLNHNVMYWYQQKSSQAPKLLFHYYDKDFNNEADTPDNFQSRRPNTSFCFLDIRSPGLGDTAMYLCATSRGHEQYFGPGTRLTVT.

This clone was counted only a few times. The genes are TRBV5-1 and TRBJ2-1; a weak D match, TRBD2 (6 bases). Trimming stripped 2 bases from V and 1 base from J, with 10 bases between. CDR3 length: 15 amino acids. The germline V gene encodes CDR1 SGHRS and CDR2 YFSETQ. The CDR3 spells CASSLTSRSYNEQFF. CDR3 nucleotides: TGCGCCAGCAGCTTAACTAGCAGATCCTACAATGAGCAGTTCTTC.

Note on this clone: At one boundary the junction diverges from the germline segment, which might be a read error. V and J are TRBV20-1 and TRBJ1-1, with D possibly TRBD1 on 5 matching bases. CDR3 length: 11 residues. Germline CDR1 DFQATT, CDR2 SNEGSKA (reference sequence). The CDR3 DNA reads as TGCAGTGCCAGAGAGGGACTTAAGATGATCTTT. It is translated as CSAREGLKMIF.

The gene calls are TRBV30 and TRBJ1-3; no reliable D call. The CDR3 is 16 residues long. V was pared by 0 bases and J by 5 bases, with 17 bases between. In germline, CDR1 is GTSNPN, CDR2 SVGIG (reference sequence). The CDR3 nucleotides read TGTGCCTGGAGTGTGGAACGAAAGGGCCTTAGAAACACCATATATTTT. It specifies CAWSVERKGLRNTIYF.

This clone is a singleton in its sample. The V gene is TRBV11-2, the J gene TRBJ2-2; 13 bases are a match to TRBD2. This CDR3 is 15 amino acids long. The germline V gene has CDR1 SGHAT and CDR2 FQNNGV. The V gene end was trimmed by 5 bases and the J gene end by 6 bases; junction bases not matched to a gene: 3. The CDR3 DNA follows: TGTGCCAGCAGCCGGGGACTAGCGGGGCCCGGGGAGCTGTTTTTT. The encoded protein is CASSRGLAGPGELFF.

The chain recombines TRBV5-1 with TRBJ2-2, with TRBD2 matching 12 bases. CDR3 length equals 17 residues. Germline CDR1 and CDR2: SGHRS and YFSETQ. With V trimmed by 3 bases and J by 0 bases, 3 bases remained unmatched. In DNA, the CDR3 is TGCGCCAGCAGCTCCCGGACTAGCGGGGCGAACACCGGGGAGCTGTTTTTT. Translated: CASSSRTSGANTGELFF.

This clone was picked up a small number of times. The gene calls are TRBV4-1 and TRBJ1-3; maybe TRBD1 (5 bases). Germline CDR1 is MGHRA and CDR2 is YSYEKL. The CDR3 covers 16 residues. V was pared by 0 bases and J by 0 bases, with 9 bases between. Here the CDR3 DNA reads TGCGCCAGCAGCCAAGAAGGGGATTTCTCTGGAAACACCATATATTTT. It specifies CASSQEGDFSGNTIYF.

V and J are TRBV27 and TRBJ1-4; 8 nucleotides line up with TRBD1. The CDR3 covers 14 residues. Looked up from germline, CDR1 is MNHEY and CDR2 is SMNVEV (reference sequence). Germline trimming cut 5 bases from V and 7 bases from J; bases unmatched to any gene: 6. The CDR3: CASSAQGVGEKLFF. In nucleotides, the CDR3 is TGTGCCAGCAGTGCACAGGGGGTGGGTGAAAAACTGTTTTTT.

The rearrangement uses TRBV19 and TRBJ1-1; a weak D match, TRBD1 (5 bases). Trimming removed 3 bases at V and 0 bases at J, with 8 bases between. CDR1 LNHDA and CDR2 SQIVND come from the germline V gene (reference sequence). The CDR3 has 14 residues. In nucleotides, the CDR3 is TGTGCCAGTAGTATGGGACGTATGAACACTGAAGCTTTCTTT. Its translation is CASSMGRMNTEAFF. The full variable domain, its missing parts supplied by reference TRBV19 and TRBJ1-1, is DGGITQSPKYLFRKEGQNVTLSCEQNLNHDAMYWYRQDPGQGLRLIYYSQIVNDFQKGDIAEGYSVSREKKESFPLTVTSAQKNPTAFYLCASSMGRMNTEAFFGQGTRLTVV.

The chain recombines TRBV7-9 with TRBJ2-5, with D possibly matching TRBD2 (5 bases). CDR1 is SEHNR, CDR2 FQNEAQ, per germline (reference sequence). The V and J ends lost 4 bases and 2 bases respectively, with 8 bases between them. The CDR3 contains 13 residues. The CDR3 is CASSYPGQETQYF. CDR3 sequence (DNA): TGTGCCAGCAGCTACCCGGGACAAGAGACCCAGTACTTC.

This sequence joins TRBV19 and TRBJ2-7, with 9 positions matching TRBD1. Germline-derived CDR1 and CDR2 are LNHDA and SQIVND (reference sequence). V gave up 2 bases and J gave up 6 bases; unmatched junction bases: 8. The CDR3 contains 15 residues. The CDR3 DNA follows: TGTGCCAGTAGTATAAGGACAGGGGTGCGAGCCGAGCAGTACTTC. The encoded protein is CASSIRTGVRAEQYF.

About this clone: Additional DNA sequences in this sample encode the identical CDR3. The J gene is TRBJ1-2, the V gene TRBV5-1; 7 positions agree with TRBD1. The J segment lost 7 bases and the V segment lost 0 bases, leaving 3 bases of the junction unmatched. This CDR3 has 13 amino acids. The germline V gene encodes CDR1 SGHRS and CDR2 YFSETQ. DNA for the CDR3: TGCGCCAGCAGCTTGGGACAGGGAGGTGGCTACACCTTC. Amino acids: CASSLGQGGGYTF. Variable domain in full (rest from reference TRBV5-1 and TRBJ1-2): KAGVTQTPRYLIKTRGQQVTLSCSPISGHRSVSWYQQTPGQGLQFLFEYFSETQRNKGNFPGRFSGRQFSNSRSEMNVSTLELGDSALYLCASSLGQGGGYTFGSGTRLTVV.

The CDR3 here is CASSDDTEQFF. The CDR3 bases are TGTGCCAGCAGTGATGACACTGAGCAGTTCTTC. The chain links TRBV2 to TRBJ2-1, with D uncertain. The CDR3 consists of 11 residues. Germline V CDR1 and CDR2: SNHLY, FYNNEI. V gave up 3 bases and J gave up 9 bases, with 6 bases separating them.

The chain carries TRBV7-9 and TRBJ1-4, with D unresolved. CDR3 size: 15 residues. V lost 3 bases, J lost 3 bases, and 11 bases lay in between. CDR1 and CDR2 (germline): SEHNR, FQNEAQ (reference sequence). The chain's CDR3 is CASSLGGQPNEKLFF. For the CDR3, the DNA is TGTGCCAGCAGCTTGGGCGGGCAGCCTAATGAAAAACTGTTTTTT.

The rearrangement links TRBV25-1 to TRBJ1-2, with D unclear. V lost 4 bases to trimming and J lost 0 bases, with 15 bases between them. CDR3 length: 16 amino acids. In germline, CDR1 is MGHDK, CDR2 SYGVNS. The CDR3 sequence: CASSGIRFPTNYGYTF. The CDR3 bases are TGTGCCAGCAGTGGAATAAGGTTCCCGACTAACTATGGCTACACCTTC.

This clone was detected once. The CDR3 is CASKTWGSNQPQHF. CDR3 DNA sequence: TGTGCCAGCAAAACCTGGGGGAGCAATCAGCCCCAGCATTTT. The chain couples TRBV6-1 to TRBJ1-5; a weak D match, TRBD1 (5 bases). Trimming took 7 bases from V and 1 from J, leaving 11 bases between them. The CDR3 spans 14 residues. CDR1 is MNHNS and CDR2 is SASEGT in the germline V gene.

The rearrangement joins TRBV12-5 to TRBJ1-5; TRBD1 is a possible D gene (5 bases). The CDR3 runs 14 residues. V was shortened by 3 bases and J by 1 base, with 7 bases between the two germline ends. Per germline, CDR1 LGHNT and CDR2 FRNRAP. CDR3 residues: CASGFGGSNQPQHF. The CDR3 DNA follows: TGTGCTAGTGGTTTTGGGGGGAGCAATCAGCCCCAGCATTTT.

The genes are TRBV2 and TRBJ2-7; no clear D gene. Trimming cost V 11 bases and J 2 bases, with 13 bases left between them. CDR1 and CDR2 from the germline V gene are SNHLY and FYNNEI. The CDR3 spans 12 residues. This CDR3 reads CASRRPPYEQYF. CDR3 DNA: TGTGCCTCGAGAAGGCCCCCCTACGAGCAGTACTTC.

This chain connects TRBV19 to TRBJ1-4, with D unresolved. V lost 4 bases to trimming and J lost 6 bases, with 9 bases between them. Per the germline V gene, CDR1 is LNHDA and CDR2 is SQIVND (reference sequence). This CDR3 has 13 amino acids. CDR3 sequence (DNA): TGTGCCAGTAGTACCCGACAACATGAAAAACTGTTTTTT. Protein sequence: CASSTRQHEKLFF. Variable domain in full (rest from reference TRBV19 and TRBJ1-4): DGGITQSPKYLFRKEGQNVTLSCEQNLNHDAMYWYRQDPGQGLRLIYYSQIVNDFQKGDIAEGYSVSREKKESFPLTVTSAQKNPTAFYLCASSTRQHEKLFFGSGTQLSVL.

The V call is TRBV27, the J call TRBJ2-2, with 8 bases aligning to TRBD2. Germline V lookup: CDR1 MNHEY, CDR2 SMNVEV (reference sequence). Trimming removed 2 bases from V and 6 bases from J; junction bases left unmatched: 2. This CDR3 comprises 14 residues. CDR3 protein: CASSLRGGPGELFF. For the CDR3, the DNA is TGTGCCAGCAGTTTACGGGGGGGGCCCGGGGAGCTGTTTTTT.

This chain connects TRBV5-6 to TRBJ2-7; 7 bases agree with TRBD2. The CDR3 has 15 residues. Losses at the gene ends were 0 bases for V and 3 bases for J; bases not matched to a gene: 6. CDR1 is SGHDT, CDR2 YYEEEE, per germline. The CDR3 DNA follows: TGTGCCAGCAGCTTGGGGAGCGGGGAGGGCTACGAGCAGTACTTC. As protein: CASSLGSGEGYEQYF.

The chain links TRBV30 to TRBJ1-2; D is uncertain. The V gene's germline CDR1 is GTSNPN and CDR2 SVGIG (reference sequence). V was cut by 4 bases and J by 2 bases, with 5 bases left in between. The CDR3 contains 11 residues. This CDR3 reads CAWKLNYGYTF. The CDR3 bases are TGTGCCTGGAAGTTGAACTATGGCTACACCTTC.

The V and J genes are TRBV6-5 and TRBJ1-2, with D tentatively TRBD1 (5 bases). This CDR3 contains 13 residues. V was cut by 6 bases and J by 2 bases, with 10 bases left in between. From germline, CDR1 is MNHEY and CDR2 SVGAGI. The CDR3 DNA follows: TGTGCCAGCAGGACGGACATAAACTATGGCTACACCTTC. Protein: CASRTDINYGYTF.

The genes are TRBV6-1 and TRBJ2-1, with 8 bases that match TRBD1. CDR1 MNHNS and CDR2 SASEGT come from the germline V gene. The V gene end was trimmed by 8 bases and the J gene end by 4 bases; junction bases not matched to a gene: 7. There are 14 residues in the CDR3. Here the CDR3 DNA reads TGTGCCAGCGTTGGGACAGGCCTATACAATGAGCAGTTCTTC. Translation: CASVGTGLYNEQFF.

The chain is built from TRBV27 and TRBJ1-2; 8 nucleotides line up with TRBD1. This CDR3 comprises 15 residues. The germline V gene has CDR1 MNHEY and CDR2 SMNVEV (reference sequence). V shed 6 bases, J shed 7 bases, and the junction held 13 bases outside the gene matches. The CDR3 DNA reads as TGTGCCAGCAGGCCCTTGACAGGGGCTTCGGGTGGCTACACCTTC. Protein product: CASRPLTGASGGYTF.

V and J are TRBV7-3 and TRBJ2-2; D may be TRBD1 (6 bases). This CDR3 has 14 residues. Germline V gene data show CDR1 as SGHTA and CDR2 as FQGTGA. V lost 6 bases to trimming and J lost 5 bases, with 13 bases between them. The CDR3 bases are TGTGCCAGCAGGGACAGCGTCGGAACCGGGGAGCTGTTTTTT. It specifies CASRDSVGTGELFF.

The chain links TRBV27 to TRBJ1-2, with D perhaps TRBD1 (6 bases). The ends were cut back, 6 bases at V and 4 bases at J, with 21 bases in the middle. The length of the CDR3 is 16 residues. Germline V gene lookup returns CDR1 MNHEY and CDR2 SMNVEV (reference sequence). CDR3 sequence (DNA): TGTGCCAGCAGCCCTTCGGGGGGGGGCGCTGGCTATGGCTACACCTTC. This encodes CASSPSGGGAGYGYTF.